This TCR beta chain originates from a study of blood T cells in healthy people across ages. Isolating PBMCs gave at least 6 million of these cells per sample. Primers used in a second PCR of about 6 to 11 cycles were a sample-barcoded 5' primer and a J-beta primer mix. With 12 random nucleotides, a template-switch adaptor tagged each individual cDNA molecule. TCRdb processed the 5' RACE reads anew with MiXCR; each CDR3 protein has one entry. The sample has fewer than 1.5 million distinct CDR3 sequences; roughly 40% are singletons. The CDR3 spans 14 residues. Looked up from germline, CDR1 is SNHLY and CDR2 is FYNNEI. The V gene lost 3 bases and the J gene lost 5 bases, with 14 bases spanning the gap. Worth noting for this clonotype: Its antigen remains unknown.

Study results and limitations: CMV infection status of these donors was not known. There was a strong correlation between TCR beta diversity and naive T cell percentage.

Sequenced input: blood. J is TRBJ2-7 and V is TRBV2; no clear D gene. The receptor comes from a woman in her late teens or twenties in good health. Written as DNA, the CDR3 is TGTGCCAGCAGTGAGGATGTTAGGGTCGACGAGCAGTACTTC. It specifies CASSEDVRVDEQYF.